The 27 T cell receptor beta chains presented below share a single source sample, sequenced in a study of glioma-infiltrating T cells. The iRepertoire nested amplicon-rescue multiplex PCR amplified TCR alpha and beta CDR3s from RNA. TCRdb fed the multiplex PCR reads into MiXCR, producing one record per CDR3 protein. This sample has some 85,000 distinct CDR3 sequences, with about 23% found just once. The sequenced sample consisted of glioma tissue, nonneoplastic brain tissue, or PBMCs (not recorded which). Receptor source: a human donor with low-grade glioma or glioblastoma, undergoing nonglioma brain surgery, or in good health (not recorded which).

This chain connects TRBV4-3 to TRBJ2-7; 13 bases line up with TRBD2. Unmatched junction bases numbered 10, after V lost 1 base and J lost 7 bases. The length of the CDR3 is 17 residues. Looked up from germline, CDR1 is LGHNA and CDR2 is YSLEER. The CDR3 is CASSQALTSGGALEQYF. CDR3 DNA sequence: TGCGCCAGCAGCCAAGCGCTCACTAGCGGGGGGGCTTTGGAGCAGTACTTC.

Comment on this clonotype: Given a much more abundant clone one base away, this may be a read error. This chain uses TRBV4-1 with TRBJ2-6; TRBD1 might be the D (6 bases). The V gene's germline CDR1 is MGHRA and CDR2 YSYEKL. The CDR3 has 19 amino acids. CDR3 bases: TGCGCCAGCATCCAAGAACCCCACAGGGCCATCTCTGGGGCCAACGTCCTGACTTTC. Translating it yields CASIQEPHRAISGANVLTF.

This clonotype has at least ten counts. The rearrangement joins TRBV6-2 or TRBV6-3 to TRBJ2-7, with D hard to call. The V gene lost 10 bases and the J gene lost 5 bases, with 12 bases spanning the gap. The germline V gene has CDR1 MNHEY and CDR2 SVGEGT. CDR3 size: 11 residues. CDR3: CATSNSDEQYF. For the CDR3, the DNA is TGTGCCACCTCCAACAGCGACGAGCAGTACTTC.

Many counts were recorded for this clonotype. The rearrangement uses TRBV20-1 and TRBJ2-7, with 9 bases aligning to TRBD2. This CDR3 is built from 15 residues. Germline assignment: CDR1 DFQATT and CDR2 SNEGSKA (reference sequence). Losses at the gene ends were 6 bases for V and 3 bases for J; bases not matched to a gene: 12. The CDR3 is CSATNPGLAFYEQYF. For the CDR3, the DNA is TGCAGTGCAACAAATCCGGGACTAGCTTTCTACGAGCAGTACTTC.

The sample holds many counts of this clonotype. The J gene is TRBJ1-2, the V gene TRBV6-1; TRBD1 aligns across 10 bases. CDR1 and CDR2 (germline): MNHNS, SASEGT. There are 16 residues in the CDR3. The J segment lost 0 bases and the V segment lost 7 bases, leaving 8 bases of the junction unmatched. The CDR3 spells CASTDRGRLSNYGYTF. CDR3 coding DNA: TGTGCCAGCACTGACAGGGGGCGCCTATCTAACTATGGCTACACCTTC.

This clonotype came up a few times. A much larger clone differs from this one at a single base, so this may be a read error. CDR3 in amino acids: CASSPLSYGYTF. The CDR3 DNA sequence: TGTGCCAGCAGCCCCCTTAGCTATGGCTACACCTTC. The V and J genes are TRBV12-3 or TRBV12-4 and TRBJ1-2; D unclear. Trimming shortened V by 6 bases and J by 4 bases, and 9 bases separated the two germline ends. This CDR3 is built from 12 residues.

The genes are TRBV19 and TRBJ2-1; D remains ambiguous. With 2 bases removed from V and 7 bases from J, the gap between germline ends came to 6 bases. The CDR3 has 12 amino acids. Germline-derived CDR1 and CDR2 are LNHDA and SQIVND (reference sequence). The CDR3 spells CASSIYQNEQFF. The CDR3 bases are TGTGCCAGTAGTATATACCAGAATGAGCAGTTCTTC.

In its sample, this clonotype was seen many times. The chain links TRBV5-4 to TRBJ1-2; D perhaps matches TRBD1 (5 bases). V dropped 4 bases and J dropped 7 bases, with 20 bases sitting between them. CDR1 is SGHNT and CDR2 is YYREEE in the germline V gene (reference sequence). The CDR3 contains 15 residues. CDR3 in amino acids: CASSPRRREGSGYTF. The CDR3 DNA reads as TGTGCCAGCAGCCCCCGGCGCAGGGAGGGATCTGGCTACACCTTC.

This clonotype was observed at least ten times. The chain uses TRBV18 and TRBJ1-5; tentatively, D is TRBD1 (5 bases). The CDR3 sequence is 15 residues long. Trimming shortened V by 3 bases and J by 1 base, and 10 bases separated the two germline ends. Germline CDR1 is KGHSH and CDR2 is LQKENI. The CDR3 DNA follows: TGTGCCAGCTCACCCGAGGAGGGGAGCAATCAGCCCCAGCATTTT. Protein sequence: CASSPEEGSNQPQHF.

Of note for this clonotype: This may stem from a read error, because a much larger clone lies one nucleotide away. The rearrangement joins TRBV18 to TRBJ2-1; 10 nucleotides match TRBD1. This CDR3 is 15 amino acids long. In germline, CDR1 is KGHSH, CDR2 LQKENI. V shed 6 bases, J shed 10 bases, and the junction held 12 bases outside the gene matches. CDR3 residues: CASSTGTGAFYEQFF. The CDR3 nucleotides are TGTGCCAGCTCCACCGGGACAGGGGCGTTCTACGAGCAGTTCTTC.

J is TRBJ2-2 and V is TRBV29-1, with unresolved D. The V end lost 7 bases, the J end lost 5 bases, and 8 bases lay between the germline ends. The CDR3 loop spans 11 amino acids. Germline V gene lookup returns CDR1 SQVTM and CDR2 ANQGSEA. The CDR3 coding sequence is TGCAGCGCCAGATTTACCGGGGAGCTGTTTTTT. This codes for CSARFTGELFF.

About this clonotype itself: This sequence may be a read error, since a much larger clone differs from it by one base. This chain connects TRBV5-1 to TRBJ1-1, with 8 bases fitting TRBD1. Germline CDR1 reads SGHRS; CDR2 reads YFSETQ. The CDR3 is made up of 15 amino acids. V trimming: 4 bases; J trimming: 4 bases; junction bases outside the gene matches: 9. The CDR3 DNA follows: TGCGCCAGCAGCAAGGGACAGGCCTGGTTCACTGAAGCTTTCTTT. Translating gives CASSKGQAWFTEAFF.

This clonotype showed up many times. The chain couples TRBV11-3 to TRBJ2-7; 7 bases fit TRBD2. This CDR3 has 14 amino acids. The ends lost 1 base at V and 3 bases at J; junction bases unmatched: 3. Germline CDR1 reads SGHNT; CDR2 reads YENEEA. CDR3 nucleotide sequence: TGTGCCAGCAGCTTAGGGCTAGCGGACTACGAGCAGTACTTC. Protein: CASSLGLADYEQYF. The whole variable domain, remainder taken from reference TRBV11-3 and TRBJ2-7, is EAGVVQSPRYKIIEKKQPVAFWCNPISGHNTLYWYLQNLGQGPELLIRYENEEAVDDSQLPKDRFSAERLKGVDSTLKIQPAELGDSAVYLCASSLGLADYEQYFGPGTRLTVT.

V gene TRBV18 combines with J gene TRBJ1-5; D may be TRBD1 (6 bases). Germline CDR1 is KGHSH and CDR2 is LQKENI. The CDR3 loop spans 15 amino acids. The V gene lost 3 bases and the J gene lost 3 bases, with 12 bases spanning the gap. CDR3 in DNA: TGTGCCAGCTCACCCCAGGGACACATCAATCAGCCCCAGCATTTT. Its protein is CASSPQGHINQPQHF. Full variable domain (remainder filled in from reference TRBV18 and TRBJ1-5): NAGVMQNPRHLVRRRGQEARLRCSPMKGHSHVYWYRQLPEEGLKFMVYLQKENIIDESGMPKERFSAEFPKEGPSILRIQQVVRGDSAAYFCASSPQGHINQPQHFGDGTRLSIL.

This clonotype was seen ten or more times. This chain joins TRBV6-1 and TRBJ1-1, with D tentatively TRBD1 (5 bases). The V gene's germline CDR1 is MNHNS and CDR2 SASEGT. The V end was cut by 6 bases, the J end by 1 base, with 18 bases between. CDR3 length: 16 amino acids. CDR3 nucleotides: TGTGCCAGCAGCCCCCGGGGGGGGAAACAGAACACTGAAGCTTTCTTT. Translation: CASSPRGGKQNTEAFF.

This clonotype was seen many times. CDR3 in amino acids: CATSRAGTYLREQYF. The CDR3 region has the DNA TGTGCCACCAGCAGAGCCGGGACATACCTACGAGAGCAGTACTTC. The chain couples TRBV15 to TRBJ2-7; weak D call: TRBD1 (6 bases). V lost 1 base and J 7 bases, leaving 17 bases between the germline ends. Per the germline V gene, CDR1 is LNHNV and CDR2 is YYDKDF (reference sequence). The CDR3 extends over 15 amino acids.

In its sample, this clonotype was seen a few times. This chain uses TRBV11-1 with TRBJ2-1; 13 bases agree with TRBD2. V dropped 5 bases and J dropped 7; count of bases not matched to a gene: 8. Germline CDR1 SGHAT, CDR2 FQDESV (reference sequence). The CDR3 spans 16 residues. CDR3 sequence (DNA): TGTGCCAGCAGCCTGTGGACTAGCGGGAGCGGGAATGAGCAGTTCTTC. Protein: CASSLWTSGSGNEQFF. The complete variable domain, with remaining parts taken from reference TRBV11-1 and TRBJ2-1, reads EAEVAQSPRYKITEKSQAVAFWCDPISGHATLYWYRQILGQGPELLVQFQDESVVDDSQLPKDRFSAERLKGVDSTLKIQPAELGDSAMYLCASSLWTSGSGNEQFFGPGTRLTVL.

This clonotype was found many times. The chain joins TRBV15 to TRBJ2-5; 8 bases align to TRBD2. This CDR3 comprises 16 residues. CDR1 and CDR2 from the germline V gene are LNHNV and YYDKDF (reference sequence). After removal of 1 base from V and 2 bases from J, the junction contained 6 bases not matched to a gene. CDR3 coding DNA: TGTGCCACCAGCAGAGGTAGCGGGGTAACGCAAGAGACCCAGTACTTC. This gives the protein CATSRGSGVTQETQYF. The full variable domain, rest sourced from reference TRBV15 and TRBJ2-5, is DAMVIQNPRYQVTQFGKPVTLSCSQTLNHNVMYWYQQKSSQAPKLLFHYYDKDFNNEADTPDNFQSRRPNTSFCFLDIRSPGLGDTAMYLCATSRGSGVTQETQYFGPGTRLLVL.

V gene TRBV2 combines with J gene TRBJ2-5; 8 bases line up with TRBD2. The J segment lost 6 bases and the V segment lost 8 bases, leaving 11 bases of the junction unmatched. Germline V gene data show CDR1 as SNHLY and CDR2 as FYNNEI. The CDR3 spans 14 residues. The CDR3 reads CASPSSGSLKTQYF. The CDR3 region has the DNA TGTGCCAGCCCGTCCAGCGGGAGTCTAAAGACCCAGTACTTC.

For this clonotype: A much bigger clone sits one base away, suggesting this may be a read error. This chain connects TRBV12-3 or TRBV12-4 to TRBJ2-1, with 7 bases that match TRBD2. V gave up 8 bases and J gave up 2 bases; unmatched junction bases: 12. The CDR3 runs 16 residues. This CDR3 reads CASGFDRDYTYNEQFF. CDR3 coding DNA: TGTGCCAGCGGATTCGACCGGGACTACACCTACAATGAGCAGTTCTTC.

This clonotype appeared many times. V is TRBV24-1 and J is TRBJ2-1, with TRBD1 matching 9 bases. Germline V CDR1 and CDR2: KGHDR, SFDVKD. V shed 4 bases, J shed 0 bases, and the junction held 6 bases outside the gene matches. The CDR3 runs 17 residues. The DNA for the CDR3 is TGTGCCACCAGTGACAATGGACAGGGGAGCTCCTACAATGAGCAGTTCTTC. It yields the protein CATSDNGQGSSYNEQFF.

This clonotype was observed a handful of times. The chain recombines TRBV12-3 or TRBV12-4 with TRBJ1-2, with D tentatively TRBD1 (6 bases). The ends were cut back, 3 bases at V and 4 bases at J, with 18 bases in the middle. This CDR3 is 16 amino acids long. The CDR3: CASSFLSRSGAYGYTF. In nucleotides, the CDR3 is TGTGCCAGCAGTTTCTTGAGTCGGTCAGGGGCCTATGGCTACACCTTC.

The chain links TRBV12-3 or TRBV12-4 to TRBJ2-3; D is perhaps TRBD1 (6 bases). The CDR3 is made up of 16 amino acids. The ends were cut back, 5 bases at V and 0 bases at J, with 15 bases in the middle. The CDR3 DNA is TGTGCCAGCAGTCAACTTCAGGGGTTTAGCACAGATACGCAGTATTTT. Translation gives CASSQLQGFSTDTQYF.

This clonotype was detected ten times or more. This rearrangement joins TRBV7-9 to TRBJ1-5, with a weak D call TRBD1 (5 bases). CDR1 and CDR2 from the germline V gene are SEHNR and FQNEAQ (reference sequence). Trimming shortened V by 4 bases and J by 4 bases, and 8 bases separated the two germline ends. CDR3 length: 13 amino acids. The CDR3 region has the DNA TGTGCCAGCAGCTCCAGGGAAAATCAGCCCCAGCATTTT. Translating gives CASSSRENQPQHF.

This clonotype was observed many times. This sequence joins TRBV20-1 and TRBJ2-5; 10 positions agree with TRBD2. J gave up 5 bases and V 6 bases, and 3 bases lay outside the gene matches. Germline loops: CDR1 DFQATT, CDR2 SNEGSKA (reference sequence). The CDR3 contains 12 residues. The CDR3 DNA is TGCAGTGCCCCGGGACTAGCGGAGACCCAGTACTTC. This codes for CSAPGLAETQYF.

This clonotype was observed at least ten times. The chain carries TRBV7-9 and TRBJ1-1; D remains ambiguous. Germline-derived CDR1 and CDR2 are SEHNR and FQNEAQ (reference sequence). The CDR3 is made up of 15 amino acids. V was pared by 3 bases and J by 0 bases, with 11 bases between. Here the CDR3 DNA reads TGTGCCAGCAGCTTCCGCTCGACACTGAACACTGAAGCTTTCTTT. This encodes CASSFRSTLNTEAFF. Filled out from reference TRBV7-9 and TRBJ1-1, the complete variable domain reads DTGVSQNPRHKITKRGQNVTFRCDPISEHNRLYWYRQTLGQGPEFLTYFQNEAQLEKSRLLSDRFSAERPKGSFSTLEIQRTEQGDSAMYLCASSFRSTLNTEAFFGQGTRLTVV.

In regard to this clonotype: Possible read error: a much larger clone is one base away. This sequence joins TRBV19 and TRBJ1-1; 7 bases are a match to TRBD1. Germline assignment: CDR1 LNHDA and CDR2 SQIVND (reference sequence). This CDR3 contains 12 residues. The CDR3 region is CASSHRGTGAFF. Written as DNA, the CDR3 is TGTGCCAGTAGTCACAGGGGAACTGGAGCTTTCTTT. Combining the CDR3 with reference TRBV19 and TRBJ1-1 gives the whole variable domain DGGITQSPKYLFRKEGQNVTLSCEQNLNHDAMYWYRQDPGQGLRLIYYSQIVNDFQKGDIAEGYSVSREKKESFPLTVTSAQKNPTAFYLCASSHRGTGAFFGQGTRLTVV.